The 17 T cell receptor beta chains listed next were all sequenced from one sample in a study of vaccination effects on CD4 cells after COVID-19. Their recognized antigens are unknown. The culture ran for around nine days, and then CD4+ T cells were isolated. PCR showed that the person got SARS-CoV-2 infection at some point between March and December 2020. Participants were vaccinated with two doses of either the BNT162b2 or mRNA-1273 vaccine. Assay used: immunoSEQ multiplex PCR; TCRdb lists only in-frame clones, some missing. Of tens of thousands of clones listed, less than 85% are singletons. This specimen was CD4+ T cells from PBMCs cultured without peptide, taken after COVID-19 vaccination. These receptors all come from a human donor who had a prior SARS-CoV-2 infection.

V gene TRBV19 combines with J gene TRBJ2-5, with D perhaps matching TRBD1 or TRBD2 (5 bases each). Trimming left V 3 bases short and J 4 bases short, with 15 bases between. The CDR3 spans 15 residues. Germline CDR1 reads LNHDA; CDR2 reads SQIVND (reference sequence). The DNA of the CDR3 is TGTGCCAGTAGTATTCGGGGCTACTTGGGAGAGACCCAGTACTTC. Its protein product is CASSIRGYLGETQYF.

V gene TRBV6-1 combines with J gene TRBJ2-7; D not resolved. The CDR3 extends over 15 amino acids. Germline V lookup: CDR1 MNHNS, CDR2 SASEGT. The V end lost 2 bases, the J end lost 2 bases, and 13 bases lay between the germline ends. CDR3 nucleotide sequence: TGTGCCAGCAGTGAAAGGGCAGACGATACCTACGAGCAGTACTTC. It yields the protein CASSERADDTYEQYF.

The chain links TRBV3-1 (or the pseudogene TRBV3-2) to TRBJ1-1; TRBD1 agrees at 8 bases. The CDR3 length is 17 residues. V lost 0 bases and J lost 7; bases outside the gene matches: 13. Germline V gene data show CDR1 as LGHDT and CDR2 as YNNKEL (reference sequence). As DNA, the CDR3 is TGTGCCAGCAGCCAAGATCCAGACTCGACAGGGGAGAATGAAGCTTTCTTT. It yields the protein CASSQDPDSTGENEAFF.

V and J are TRBV6-5 and TRBJ1-1; 10 bases are shared with TRBD1. Germline assignment: CDR1 MNHEY and CDR2 SVGAGI. Losses at the gene ends were 2 bases for V and 3 bases for J; bases not matched to a gene: 6. The CDR3 is 16 residues long. The DNA of the CDR3 is TGTGCCAGCAGTTACGACTGGGACAGGGGTGACACTGAAGCTTTCTTT. Protein product: CASSYDWDRGDTEAFF.

The chain links TRBV19 to TRBJ1-1; D gene ambiguous. Germline V gene data show CDR1 as LNHDA and CDR2 as SQIVND (reference sequence). The CDR3 runs 15 residues. Trimming took 2 bases from V and 3 from J, leaving 13 bases between them. CDR3 in amino acids: CASSIIKIGYTEAFF. CDR3 DNA: TGTGCCAGTAGTATAATCAAGATAGGGTACACTGAAGCTTTCTTT. The full variable domain, its missing parts supplied by reference TRBV19 and TRBJ1-1, is DGGITQSPKYLFRKEGQNVTLSCEQNLNHDAMYWYRQDPGQGLRLIYYSQIVNDFQKGDIAEGYSVSREKKESFPLTVTSAQKNPTAFYLCASSIIKIGYTEAFFGQGTRLTVV.

V is TRBV19 and J is TRBJ2-2; TRBD1 agrees at 9 bases. The ends lost 5 bases at V and 7 bases at J; junction bases unmatched: 5. CDR1 and CDR2 (germline): LNHDA, SQIVND (reference sequence). The length of the CDR3 is 14 residues. The CDR3 spells CASSGQGQGGELFF. DNA of the CDR3: TGTGCCAGTAGTGGACAGGGGCAAGGCGGGGAGCTGTTTTTT. The full variable domain, with the rest looked up from reference TRBV19 and TRBJ2-2, is DGGITQSPKYLFRKEGQNVTLSCEQNLNHDAMYWYRQDPGQGLRLIYYSQIVNDFQKGDIAEGYSVSREKKESFPLTVTSAQKNPTAFYLCASSGQGQGGELFFGEGSRLTVL.

The V gene is TRBV5-6, the J gene TRBJ2-1, with 7 bases that match TRBD1. V lost 4 bases, J lost 1 base, and 8 bases stayed unmatched. This CDR3 comprises 16 residues. Germline V lookup: CDR1 SGHDT, CDR2 YYEEEE. CDR3 nucleotides: TGTGCCAGCAGCCCCACACAGGGGAGATCCTACAATGAGCAGTTCTTC. This encodes CASSPTQGRSYNEQFF.

This rearrangement joins TRBV15 to TRBJ1-4; D uncertain. This CDR3 is built from 15 residues. Between the trimmed V and J ends, which lost 0 bases and 11 bases, there was a span of 16 bases. Germline V lookup: CDR1 LNHNV, CDR2 YYDKDF (reference sequence). CDR3 in amino acids: CATSRDSNLPRKLFF. DNA for the CDR3: TGTGCCACCAGCAGAGATTCCAACCTACCACGGAAACTGTTTTTT.

The chain couples TRBV7-2 to TRBJ2-7; the D gene is possibly TRBD1 (6 bases). Germline V gene lookup returns CDR1 SGHTA and CDR2 FQGNSA. The CDR3 consists of 14 residues. V was clipped by 5 bases and J by 4 bases, with 15 bases between them. The CDR3 sequence is CASSHRVEGYEQYF. CDR3 nucleotides: TGTGCCAGCAGCCACAGGGTCGAGGGTTACGAGCAGTACTTC.

The V gene is TRBV18, the J gene TRBJ2-2; 9 bases are a match to TRBD2. V lost 1 base to trimming and J lost 7 bases; unmatched junction nucleotides: 10. From germline, CDR1 is KGHSH and CDR2 LQKENI. This CDR3 contains 17 residues. The CDR3 DNA is TGTGCCAGCTCACCACTAAGGACTAGCGAGGAGGACGGGGAGCTGTTTTTT. It encodes CASSPLRTSEEDGELFF. Looking up the rest from reference TRBV18 and TRBJ2-2 gives the full variable domain: NAGVMQNPRHLVRRRGQEARLRCSPMKGHSHVYWYRQLPEEGLKFMVYLQKENIIDESGMPKERFSAEFPKEGPSILRIQQVVRGDSAAYFCASSPLRTSEEDGELFFGEGSRLTVL.

This chain joins TRBV5-8 and TRBJ2-7; D not resolved. The CDR3 covers 14 residues. Germline-derived CDR1 and CDR2 are SGHTS and YDEGEE. The ends were cut back, 0 bases at V and 5 bases at J, with 12 bases in the middle. The CDR3 is CASSLDYFRDEQYF. As DNA, the CDR3 is TGTGCCAGCAGCTTGGACTATTTTCGCGACGAGCAGTACTTC.

The chain combines TRBV5-1 with TRBJ2-7, with D perhaps matching TRBD2 (5 bases). Trimming pared 4 bases from V and 0 bases from J, leaving 11 bases between. This CDR3 region has 14 residues. Germline CDR1 and CDR2: SGHRS and YFSETQ. CDR3: CASSPQEVSYEQYF. CDR3 bases: TGCGCCAGCAGCCCCCAGGAGGTCTCCTACGAGCAGTACTTC.

This chain joins TRBV10-3 and TRBJ2-1; 7 nucleotides align to TRBD2. Germline values: CDR1 ENHRY, CDR2 SYGVKD. The CDR3 length is 15 residues. V dropped 3 bases and J dropped 10; count of bases not matched to a gene: 12. CDR3 sequence: CAISEGGGAKREQFF. CDR3 DNA: TGTGCCATCAGTGAAGGCGGGGGAGCTAAGAGGGAGCAGTTCTTC.

The chain couples TRBV5-1 to TRBJ1-4; D is uncertain. Per the germline V gene, CDR1 is SGHRS and CDR2 is YFSETQ. V lost 1 base and J lost 5, with 9 bases in between. The CDR3 contains 14 residues. The CDR3 loop reads CASSLFAANEKLFF. CDR3 DNA: TGCGCCAGCAGCTTGTTCGCGGCGAATGAAAAACTGTTTTTT.

This clone was observed a few times. The V and J genes are TRBV5-1 and TRBJ1-6; D gene ambiguous. V lost 2 bases and J 8 bases, leaving 11 bases between the germline ends. This CDR3 contains 14 residues. Germline V gene lookup returns CDR1 SGHRS and CDR2 YFSETQ. The CDR3, as DNA: TGCGCCAGCAGCTTCGGCCAGTCGCATTCACCCCTCCACTTT. Translated: CASSFGQSHSPLHF.

The chain recombines TRBV5-6 with TRBJ1-4; D not resolved. CDR3 length: 15 residues. The V end was cut by 0 bases, the J end by 4 bases, with 10 bases between. The germline CDR1 and CDR2 sequences are SGHDT and YYEEEE. In nucleotides, the CDR3 is TGTGCCAGCAGCTTGGGACCCCAGAGTAATGAAAAACTGTTTTTT. Translation gives CASSLGPQSNEKLFF.

The chain recombines TRBV6-5 with TRBJ2-2; D is unclear. Germline CDR1 reads MNHEY; CDR2 reads SVGAGI. The CDR3 has 15 residues. V was cut by 6 bases and J by 3 bases, with 14 bases left in between. The CDR3 bases are TGTGCCAGCAGGCCCCCACGGGTGGACACCGGGGAGCTGTTTTTT. As protein: CASRPPRVDTGELFF.